This TCR beta chain was retrieved from a study of blood T cell repertoires in COVID-19. Sequencing used immunoSEQ multiplex PCR; TCRdb keeps in-frame clones, though not all of them. Of 200,000 to 300,000 clones listed, roughly 79% were seen once; the top ten hold around 7.5%. The CDR3 sequence is 15 residues long. Germline CDR1 is KGHDR and CDR2 is SFDVKD. Trimming stripped 5 bases from V and 2 bases from J, with 14 bases between. The TCR sequence derives from an elderly woman with COVID-19, enrolled during active disease. Sequencing used peripheral blood. This chain uses TRBV24-1 with TRBJ1-1; D gene ambiguous. CDR3 DNA: TGTGCCACCAGTGTTCAGGAAAGGATAAACACTGAAGCTTTCTTT. Encoded protein: CATSVQERINTEAFF.